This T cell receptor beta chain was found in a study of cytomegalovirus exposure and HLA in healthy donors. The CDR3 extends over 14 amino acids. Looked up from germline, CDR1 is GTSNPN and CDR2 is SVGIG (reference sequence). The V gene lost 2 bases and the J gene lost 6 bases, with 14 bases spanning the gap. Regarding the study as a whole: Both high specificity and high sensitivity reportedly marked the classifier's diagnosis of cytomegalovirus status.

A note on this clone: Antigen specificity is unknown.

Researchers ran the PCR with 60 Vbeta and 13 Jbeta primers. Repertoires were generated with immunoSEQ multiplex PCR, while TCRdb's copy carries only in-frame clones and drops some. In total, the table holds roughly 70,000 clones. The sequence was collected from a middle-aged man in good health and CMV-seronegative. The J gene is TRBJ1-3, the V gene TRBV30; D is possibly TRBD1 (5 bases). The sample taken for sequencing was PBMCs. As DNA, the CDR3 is TGTGCCTGGAGTCCAGGTCCCAGGGCAAACACCATATATTTT. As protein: CAWSPGPRANTIYF. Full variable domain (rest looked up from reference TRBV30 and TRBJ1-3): SQTIHQWPATLVQPVGSPLSLECTVEGTSNPNLYWYRQAAGRGLQLLFYSVGIGQISSEVPQNLSASRPQDRQFILSSKKLLLSDSGFYLCAWSPGPRANTIYFGEGSWLTVV.